This TCR beta chain is drawn from a study of breast tumors, draining lymph nodes, adjacent tissues. From the multiplex PCR reads, TCRdb called clonotypes with MiXCR, one entry per CDR3 protein. Here the sample spans about 200,000 distinct CDR3 sequences, around 29% being singletons. Regarding the study as a whole: Most tumor T cells seemingly derive from lymph node, then expand in tumor. Luminal-like breast cancer showed significantly greater tumor-nontumor repertoire similarity than basal-like breast cancer did. Data only fit, rather than demonstrated, lymph node origin of most tumor T cells.

This clonotype was detected ten times or more. As yet, its antigen is unknown. The lymph nodes were axillary draining lymph nodes from breast cancer patients. What was sequenced was axillary lymph node tissue. The source is a female donor with breast cancer. Some clones in this sample may be carry-over from other donors' samples.

CDR3 protein: CASSLATQGDRDNEQFF. The CDR3 nucleotides are TGTGCCAGCAGCTTAGCAACCCAGGGGGACAGGGACAATGAGCAGTTCTTC. This chain uses TRBV7-8 with TRBJ2-1; 9 bases align to TRBD1. V was pared by 0 bases and J by 5 bases, with 8 bases of the junction left unmatched. Germline lookup yields CDR1 SGHVS and CDR2 FQNEAQ. The CDR3 sequence is 17 residues long. The whole variable domain, filled in from reference TRBV7-8 and TRBJ2-1, reads GAGVSQSPRYKVAKRGQDVALRCDPISGHVSLFWYQQALGQGPEFLTYFQNEAQLDKSGLPSDRFFAERPEGSVSTLKIQRTQQEDSAVYLCASSLATQGDRDNEQFFGPGTRLTVL.